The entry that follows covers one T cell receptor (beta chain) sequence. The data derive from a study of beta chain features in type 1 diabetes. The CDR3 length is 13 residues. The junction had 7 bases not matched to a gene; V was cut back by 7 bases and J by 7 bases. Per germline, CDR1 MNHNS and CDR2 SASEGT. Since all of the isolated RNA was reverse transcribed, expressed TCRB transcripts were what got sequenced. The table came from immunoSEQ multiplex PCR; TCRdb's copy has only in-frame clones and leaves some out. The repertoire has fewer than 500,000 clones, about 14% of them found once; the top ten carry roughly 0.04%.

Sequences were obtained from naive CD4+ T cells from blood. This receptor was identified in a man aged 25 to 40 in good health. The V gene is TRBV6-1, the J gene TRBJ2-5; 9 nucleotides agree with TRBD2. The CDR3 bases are TGTGCCAGCAAGGATAGCGGGAGAGGGACCCAGTACTTC. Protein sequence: CASKDSGRGTQYF.